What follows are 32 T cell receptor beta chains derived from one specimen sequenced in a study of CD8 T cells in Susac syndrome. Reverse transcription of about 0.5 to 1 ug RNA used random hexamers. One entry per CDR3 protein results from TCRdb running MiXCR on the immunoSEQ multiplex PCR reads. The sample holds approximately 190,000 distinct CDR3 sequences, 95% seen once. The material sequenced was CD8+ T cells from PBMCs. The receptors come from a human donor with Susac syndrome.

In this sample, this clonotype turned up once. In DNA form, the CDR3 reads TGCAGTGCTAGAGGGGAATGGGCCTCATCCCGACGGGGTCAGCCCCAGCATTTT. Its protein is CSARGEWASSRRGQPQHF. V gene TRBV20-1 combines with J gene TRBJ1-5; D ambiguous. The length of the CDR3 is 18 residues. V shed 1 base and J shed 6 bases, with 25 bases lying between them. CDR1 is DFQATT, CDR2 SNEGSKA, per germline (reference sequence).

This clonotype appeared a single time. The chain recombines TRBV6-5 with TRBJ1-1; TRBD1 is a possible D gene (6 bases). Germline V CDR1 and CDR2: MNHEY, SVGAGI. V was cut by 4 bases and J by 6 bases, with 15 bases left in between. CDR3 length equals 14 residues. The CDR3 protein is CASSSQGISPEAFF. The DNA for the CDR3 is TGTGCCAGCAGTTCCCAGGGGATTTCACCTGAAGCTTTCTTT.

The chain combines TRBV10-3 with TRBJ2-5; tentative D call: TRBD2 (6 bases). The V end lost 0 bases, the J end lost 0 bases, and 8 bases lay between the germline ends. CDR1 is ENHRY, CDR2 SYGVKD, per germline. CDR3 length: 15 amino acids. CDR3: CAISESGGNQETQYF. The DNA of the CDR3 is TGTGCCATCAGTGAGTCTGGCGGGAACCAAGAGACCCAGTACTTC.

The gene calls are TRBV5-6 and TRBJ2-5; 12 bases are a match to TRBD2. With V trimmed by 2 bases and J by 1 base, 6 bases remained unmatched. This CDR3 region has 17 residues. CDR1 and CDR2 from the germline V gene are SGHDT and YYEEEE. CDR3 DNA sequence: TGTGCCAGCAGCTTCCTAGCGGGGGGGCGAACCCAAGAGACCCAGTACTTC. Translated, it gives CASSFLAGGRTQETQYF.

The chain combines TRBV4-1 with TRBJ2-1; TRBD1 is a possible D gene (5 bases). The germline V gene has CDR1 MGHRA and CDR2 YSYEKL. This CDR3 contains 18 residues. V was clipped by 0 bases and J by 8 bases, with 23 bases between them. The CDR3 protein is CASSQDPPGFEWSDEQFF. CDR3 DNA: TGCGCCAGCAGCCAAGATCCCCCAGGGTTTGAGTGGAGCGATGAGCAGTTCTTC.

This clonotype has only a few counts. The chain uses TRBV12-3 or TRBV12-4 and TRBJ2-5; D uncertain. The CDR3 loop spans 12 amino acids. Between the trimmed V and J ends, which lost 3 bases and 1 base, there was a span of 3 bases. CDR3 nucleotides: TGTGCCAGCAGTTTCCCCCAAGAGACCCAGTACTTC. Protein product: CASSFPQETQYF.

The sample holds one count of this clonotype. DNA of the CDR3: TGTGCCAGCAGCTTATTTCGTGGGGACCATAGCTCCTACGAGCAGTACTTC. Translated, it gives CASSLFRGDHSSYEQYF. This chain connects TRBV7-9 to TRBJ2-7; D is perhaps TRBD1 or TRBD2 (5 bases each). Germline lookup yields CDR1 SEHNR and CDR2 FQNEAQ (reference sequence). The CDR3 spans 17 residues. The germline V and J ends were trimmed by 2 bases and 0 bases, with 17 bases remaining between them.

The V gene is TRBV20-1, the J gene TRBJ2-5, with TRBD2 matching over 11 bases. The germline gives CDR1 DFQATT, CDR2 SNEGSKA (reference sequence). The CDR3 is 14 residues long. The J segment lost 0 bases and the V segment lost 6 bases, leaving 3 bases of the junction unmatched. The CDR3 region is CSADSGGDQETQYF. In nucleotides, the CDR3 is TGCAGTGCGGATAGCGGGGGGGACCAAGAGACCCAGTACTTC.

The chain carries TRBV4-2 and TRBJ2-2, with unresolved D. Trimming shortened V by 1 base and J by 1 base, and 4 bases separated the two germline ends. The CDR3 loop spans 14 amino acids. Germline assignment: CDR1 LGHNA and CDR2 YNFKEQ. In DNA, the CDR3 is TGTGCCAGCAGCCAAGCGGAGAACACCGGGGAGCTGTTTTTT. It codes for CASSQAENTGELFF.

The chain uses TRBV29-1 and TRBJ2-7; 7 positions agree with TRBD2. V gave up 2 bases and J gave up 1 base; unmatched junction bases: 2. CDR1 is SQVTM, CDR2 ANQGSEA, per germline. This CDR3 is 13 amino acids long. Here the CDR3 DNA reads TGCAGCGTTGAACTAGCGGAGTCCTACGAGCAGTACTTC. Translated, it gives CSVELAESYEQYF.

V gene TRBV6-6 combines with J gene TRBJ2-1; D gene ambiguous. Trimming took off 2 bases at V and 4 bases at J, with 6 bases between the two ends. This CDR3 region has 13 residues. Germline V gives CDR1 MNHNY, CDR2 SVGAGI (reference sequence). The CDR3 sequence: CASSYERYNEQFF. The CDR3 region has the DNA TGTGCCAGCAGTTACGAACGATACAATGAGCAGTTCTTC.

The CDR3 loop reads CASSYSEVLNTEAFF. The CDR3 DNA reads TGTGCCAGCAGTTACAGTGAGGTGCTGAACACTGAAGCTTTCTTT. The chain couples TRBV6-5 to TRBJ1-1; D remains unclear. V was trimmed by 2 bases and J by 0 bases, leaving 10 bases between them. Germline values: CDR1 MNHEY, CDR2 SVGAGI. This CDR3 has 15 amino acids.

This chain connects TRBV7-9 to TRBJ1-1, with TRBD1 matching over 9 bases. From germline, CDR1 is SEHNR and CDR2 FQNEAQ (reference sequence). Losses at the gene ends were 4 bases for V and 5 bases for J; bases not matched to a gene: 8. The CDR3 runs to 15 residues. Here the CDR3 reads CASSSTGTGYTEAFF. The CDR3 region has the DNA TGTGCCAGCAGCTCAACCGGGACAGGGTATACTGAAGCTTTCTTT.

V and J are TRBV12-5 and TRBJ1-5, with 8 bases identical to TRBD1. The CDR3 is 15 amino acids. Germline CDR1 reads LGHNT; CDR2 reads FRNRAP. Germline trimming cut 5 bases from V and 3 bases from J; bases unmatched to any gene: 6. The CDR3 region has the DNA TGTGCTAGTGGTCCCAAGGACAGGGACAATCAGCCCCAGCATTTT. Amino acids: CASGPKDRDNQPQHF. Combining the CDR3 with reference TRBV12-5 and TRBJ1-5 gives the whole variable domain DARVTQTPRHKVTEMGQEVTMRCQPILGHNTVFWYRQTMMQGLELLAYFRNRAPLDDSGMPKDRFSAEMPDATLATLKIQPSEPRDSAVYFCASGPKDRDNQPQHFGDGTRLSIL.

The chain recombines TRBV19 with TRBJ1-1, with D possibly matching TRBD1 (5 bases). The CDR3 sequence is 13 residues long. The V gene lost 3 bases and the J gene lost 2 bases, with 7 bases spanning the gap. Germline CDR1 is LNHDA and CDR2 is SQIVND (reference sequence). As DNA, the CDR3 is TGTGCCAGTAGTATTAGGGGAAACACTGAAGCTTTCTTT. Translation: CASSIRGNTEAFF.

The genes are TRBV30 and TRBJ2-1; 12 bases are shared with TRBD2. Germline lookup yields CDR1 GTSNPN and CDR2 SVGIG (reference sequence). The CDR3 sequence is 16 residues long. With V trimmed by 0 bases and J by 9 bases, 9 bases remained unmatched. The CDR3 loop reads CAWSVFASGGAGEQFF. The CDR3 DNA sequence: TGTGCCTGGAGTGTATTTGCTAGCGGGGGGGCCGGTGAGCAGTTCTTC.

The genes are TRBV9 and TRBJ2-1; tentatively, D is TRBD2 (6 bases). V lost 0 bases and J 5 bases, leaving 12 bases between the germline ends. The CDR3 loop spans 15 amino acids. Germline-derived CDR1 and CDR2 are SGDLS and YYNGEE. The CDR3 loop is CASSVGDSGNNEQFF. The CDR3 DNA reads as TGTGCCAGCAGCGTAGGGGATAGCGGAAACAATGAGCAGTTCTTC.

CDR3 DNA: TGCAGTGTCGGGGGCAATGAGCAGTTCTTC. Its translation is CSVGGNEQFF. J is TRBJ2-1 and V is TRBV20-1; weak D call: TRBD2 (6 bases). V lost 7 bases and J lost 6, with 7 bases in between. Germline assignment: CDR1 DFQATT and CDR2 SNEGSKA (reference sequence). The CDR3 spans 10 residues.

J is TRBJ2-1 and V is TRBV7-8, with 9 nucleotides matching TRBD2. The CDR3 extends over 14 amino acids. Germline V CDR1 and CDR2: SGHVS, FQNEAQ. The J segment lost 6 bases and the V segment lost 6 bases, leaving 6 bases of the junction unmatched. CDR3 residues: CASSGGLALNEQFF. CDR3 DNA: TGTGCCAGCAGTGGGGGACTAGCCCTCAATGAGCAGTTCTTC. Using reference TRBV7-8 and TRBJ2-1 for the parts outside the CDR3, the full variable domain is GAGVSQSPRYKVAKRGQDVALRCDPISGHVSLFWYQQALGQGPEFLTYFQNEAQLDKSGLPSDRFFAERPEGSVSTLKIQRTQQEDSAVYLCASSGGLALNEQFFGPGTRLTVL.

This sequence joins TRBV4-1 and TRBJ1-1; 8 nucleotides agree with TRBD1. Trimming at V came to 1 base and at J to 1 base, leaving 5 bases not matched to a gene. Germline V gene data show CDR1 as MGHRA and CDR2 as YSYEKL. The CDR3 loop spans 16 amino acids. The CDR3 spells CASSQAGGRGNTEAFF. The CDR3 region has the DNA TGCGCCAGCAGCCAAGCAGGGGGCCGAGGGAACACTGAAGCTTTCTTT.

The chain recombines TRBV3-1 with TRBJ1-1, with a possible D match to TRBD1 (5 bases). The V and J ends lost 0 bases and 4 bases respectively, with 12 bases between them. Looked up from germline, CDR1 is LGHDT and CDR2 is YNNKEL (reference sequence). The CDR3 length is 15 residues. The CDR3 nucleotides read TGTGCCAGCAGCCAAGAACGGGGGGTCGGCACTGAAGCTTTCTTT. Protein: CASSQERGVGTEAFF.

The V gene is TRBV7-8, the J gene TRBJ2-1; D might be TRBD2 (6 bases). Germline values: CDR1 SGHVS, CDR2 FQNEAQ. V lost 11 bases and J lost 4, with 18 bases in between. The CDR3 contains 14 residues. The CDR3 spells CAVQPGTVYNEQFF. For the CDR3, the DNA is TGTGCCGTACAACCTGGGACTGTGTACAATGAGCAGTTCTTC.

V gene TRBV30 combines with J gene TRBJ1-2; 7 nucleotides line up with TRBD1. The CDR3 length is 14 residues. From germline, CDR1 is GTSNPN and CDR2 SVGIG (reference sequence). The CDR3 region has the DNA TGTGCTTCGGGGGTACAGGGGATGGCCTATGGCTACACCTTC. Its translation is CASGVQGMAYGYTF.

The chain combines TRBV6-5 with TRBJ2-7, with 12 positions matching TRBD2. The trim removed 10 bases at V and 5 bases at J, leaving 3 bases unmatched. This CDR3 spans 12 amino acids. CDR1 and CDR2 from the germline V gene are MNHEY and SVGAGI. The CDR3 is CAIRTSGDEQYF. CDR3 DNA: TGTGCCATCCGGACTAGCGGGGACGAGCAGTACTTC.

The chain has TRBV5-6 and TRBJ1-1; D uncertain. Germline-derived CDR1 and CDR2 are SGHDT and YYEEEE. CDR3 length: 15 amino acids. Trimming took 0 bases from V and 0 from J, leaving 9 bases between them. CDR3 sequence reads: CASSLDSSMNTEAFF. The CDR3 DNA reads TGTGCCAGCAGCTTGGACAGCAGTATGAACACTGAAGCTTTCTTT.

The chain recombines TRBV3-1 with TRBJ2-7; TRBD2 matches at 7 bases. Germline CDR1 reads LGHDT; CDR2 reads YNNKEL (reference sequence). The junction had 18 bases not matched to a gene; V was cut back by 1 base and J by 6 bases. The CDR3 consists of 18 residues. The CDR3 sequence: CASSQVPPLAELAVEQYF. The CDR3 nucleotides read TGTGCCAGCAGCCAAGTGCCCCCTCTAGCGGAGCTTGCGGTCGAGCAGTACTTC.

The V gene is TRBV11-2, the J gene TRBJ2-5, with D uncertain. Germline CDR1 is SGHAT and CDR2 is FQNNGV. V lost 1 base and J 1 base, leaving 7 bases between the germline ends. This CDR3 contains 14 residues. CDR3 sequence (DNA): TGTGCCAGCAGCTTAGTTTCCTTCCAAGAGACCCAGTACTTC. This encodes CASSLVSFQETQYF.

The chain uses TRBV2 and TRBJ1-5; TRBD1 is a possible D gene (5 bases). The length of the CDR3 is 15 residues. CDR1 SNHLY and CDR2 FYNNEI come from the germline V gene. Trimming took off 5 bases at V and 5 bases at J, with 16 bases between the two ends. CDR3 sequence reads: CASSNGGFLDQPQHF. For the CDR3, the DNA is TGTGCCAGCAGTAATGGGGGGTTCCTCGATCAGCCCCAGCATTTT.

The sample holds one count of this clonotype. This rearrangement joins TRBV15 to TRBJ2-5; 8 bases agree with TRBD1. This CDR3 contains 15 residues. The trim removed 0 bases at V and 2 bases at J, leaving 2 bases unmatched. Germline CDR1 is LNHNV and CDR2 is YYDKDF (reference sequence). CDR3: CATSRDQGAQETQYF. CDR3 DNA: TGTGCCACCAGCAGAGATCAGGGGGCGCAAGAGACCCAGTACTTC.

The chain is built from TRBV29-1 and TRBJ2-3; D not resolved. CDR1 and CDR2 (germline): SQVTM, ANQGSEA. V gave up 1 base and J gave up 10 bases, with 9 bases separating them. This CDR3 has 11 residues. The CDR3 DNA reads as TGCAGCGTTGAAGCTGGGATAGCGCAGTATTTT. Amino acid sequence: CSVEAGIAQYF.

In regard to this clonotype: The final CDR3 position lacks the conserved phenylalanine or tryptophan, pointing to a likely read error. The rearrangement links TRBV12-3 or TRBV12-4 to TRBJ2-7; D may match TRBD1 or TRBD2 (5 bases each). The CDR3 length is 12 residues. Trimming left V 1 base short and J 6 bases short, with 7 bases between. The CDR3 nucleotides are TGTGCCAGCAGTTTAGGGGGGTTCGAGCAGTACTTG. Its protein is CASSLGGFEQYL.

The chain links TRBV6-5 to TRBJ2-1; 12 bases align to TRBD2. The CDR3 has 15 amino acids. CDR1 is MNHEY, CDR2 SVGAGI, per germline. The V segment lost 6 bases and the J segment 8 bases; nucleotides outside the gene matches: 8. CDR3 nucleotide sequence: TGTGCCAGCAGACGTACTAGCGGGGGGCTCGATGAGCAGTTCTTC. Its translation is CASRRTSGGLDEQFF.